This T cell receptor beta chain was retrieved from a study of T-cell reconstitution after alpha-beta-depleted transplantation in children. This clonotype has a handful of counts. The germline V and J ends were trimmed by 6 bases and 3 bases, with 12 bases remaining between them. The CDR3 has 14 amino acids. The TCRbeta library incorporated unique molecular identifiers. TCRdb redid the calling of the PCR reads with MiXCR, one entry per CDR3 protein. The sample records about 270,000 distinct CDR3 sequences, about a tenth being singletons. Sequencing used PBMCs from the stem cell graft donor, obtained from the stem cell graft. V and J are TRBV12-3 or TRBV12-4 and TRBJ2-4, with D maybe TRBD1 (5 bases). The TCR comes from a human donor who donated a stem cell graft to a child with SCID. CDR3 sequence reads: CASRTADSKNIQYF. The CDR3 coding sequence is TGTGCCAGCAGGACAGCCGACAGCAAAAACATTCAGTACTTC.